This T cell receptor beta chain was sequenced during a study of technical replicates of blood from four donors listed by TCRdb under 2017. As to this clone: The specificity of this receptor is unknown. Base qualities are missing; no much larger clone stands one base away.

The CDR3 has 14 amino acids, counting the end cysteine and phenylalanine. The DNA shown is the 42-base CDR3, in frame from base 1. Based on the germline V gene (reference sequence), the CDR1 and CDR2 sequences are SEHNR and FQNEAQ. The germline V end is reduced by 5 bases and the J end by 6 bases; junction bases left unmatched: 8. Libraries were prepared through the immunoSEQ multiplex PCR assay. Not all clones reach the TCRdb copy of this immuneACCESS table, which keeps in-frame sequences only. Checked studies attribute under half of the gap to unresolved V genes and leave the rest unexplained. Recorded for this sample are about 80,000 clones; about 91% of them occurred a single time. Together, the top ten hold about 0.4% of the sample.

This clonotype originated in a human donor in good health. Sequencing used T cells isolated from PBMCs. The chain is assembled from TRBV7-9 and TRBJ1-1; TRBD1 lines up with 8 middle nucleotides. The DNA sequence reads TGTGCCAGCAGCCCGAGCCAGGGGGCGGCTGAAGCTTTCTTT. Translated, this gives CASSPSQGAAEAFF.